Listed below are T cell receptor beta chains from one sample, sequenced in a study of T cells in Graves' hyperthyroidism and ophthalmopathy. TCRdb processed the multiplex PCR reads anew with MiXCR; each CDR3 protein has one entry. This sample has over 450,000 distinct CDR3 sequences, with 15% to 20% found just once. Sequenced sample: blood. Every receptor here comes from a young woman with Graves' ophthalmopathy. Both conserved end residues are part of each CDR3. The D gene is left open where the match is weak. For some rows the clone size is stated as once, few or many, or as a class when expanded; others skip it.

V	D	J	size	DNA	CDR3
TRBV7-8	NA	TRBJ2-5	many	TGTGCCAGCAGCCTTGTGAGGACCACCCTTTGGGAGACCCAGTACTTC	CASSLVRTTLWETQYF
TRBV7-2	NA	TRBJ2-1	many	TGTGCCAGCAGCTTAATGCGGACCAGCTCCTACAATGAGCAGTTCTTC	CASSLMRTSSYNEQFF
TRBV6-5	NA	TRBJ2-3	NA	TGTGCCAGCAGTTACCAGGACCAGGAGATAGATACGCAGTATTTT	CASSYQDQEIDTQYF
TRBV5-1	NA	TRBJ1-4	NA	TGCGCCAGCAGCCGTCTGGGGGGAACTAATGAAAAACTGTTTTTT	CASSRLGGTNEKLFF
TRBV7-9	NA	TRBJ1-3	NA	TGTGCCAGCAGACATCAAGCAAGCTCTGGAAACACCATATATTTT	CASRHQASSGNTIYF
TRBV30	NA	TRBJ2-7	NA	TGTGCCTGGAGTGGGGAGAGTAGCTACGAGCAGTACTTC	CAWSGESSYEQYF
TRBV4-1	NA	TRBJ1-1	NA	TGCGCCAGCAGCCAAGGCCCCCGGAACACTGAAGCTTTCTTT	CASSQGPRNTEAFF
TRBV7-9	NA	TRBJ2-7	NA	TGTGCCAGCAGCTTCTCTCTGGGGGTAGGGTCCTACGAGCAGTACTTC	CASSFSLGVGSYEQYF
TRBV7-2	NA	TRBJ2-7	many	TGTGCCAGCAGCTCAAGCCTCTACGAGCAGTACTTC	CASSSSLYEQYF
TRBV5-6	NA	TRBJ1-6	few	TGTGCCAGCAGCTCCCGGACCGGCTCACCCCTCCACTTT	CASSSRTGSPLHF
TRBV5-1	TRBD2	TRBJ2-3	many	TGCGCCAGCAGCCTGGGAGCGGGGGGGCCGGTAGATACGCAGTATTTT	CASSLGAGGPVDTQYF
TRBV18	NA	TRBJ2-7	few	TGTGCCAGCTCACTCGGGACACCGGGGGAAGAGCAGTACTTC	CASSLGTPGEEQYF
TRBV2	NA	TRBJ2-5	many	TGTGCCAGCAGTGATGGGCCGGAGGGGGGGACCCAGTACTTC	CASSDGPEGGTQYF
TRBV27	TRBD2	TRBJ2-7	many	TGTGCCAGCAGACTAGCGGGAGGGCTCTCCTACGAGCAGTACTTC	CASRLAGGLSYEQYF
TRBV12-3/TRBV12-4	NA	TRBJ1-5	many	TGTGCCAGCAGCGGCGTAAGAACAGGTACAGGCAATCAGCCCCAGCATTTT	CASSGVRTGTGNQPQHF
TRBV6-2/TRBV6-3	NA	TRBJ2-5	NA	TGTGCCAGTGTCAGGACAGAGCAAGAGACCCAGTACTTC	CASVRTEQETQYF
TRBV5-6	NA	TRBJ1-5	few	TGTGCCAGCAGCTTGGGGGGTTTGGAGCCCCAGCATTTT	CASSLGGLEPQHF
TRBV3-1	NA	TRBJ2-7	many	TGTGCCAGCAGCCAAGATGTCCGGTCCTACGAGCAGTACTTC	CASSQDVRSYEQYF
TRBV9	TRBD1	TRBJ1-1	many	TGTGCCAGCAGCGAACAGGGGGCGGGTACTGAAGCTTTCTTT	CASSEQGAGTEAFF
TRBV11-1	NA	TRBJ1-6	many	TGTGCCAGCAGTTCGGGGGCGCTGAATTCACCCCTCCACTTT	CASSSGALNSPLHF
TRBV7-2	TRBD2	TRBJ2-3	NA	TGTGCCAGCAGCCGCAAGCGGGGGAGGGACACAGATACGCAGTATTTT	CASSRKRGRDTDTQYF
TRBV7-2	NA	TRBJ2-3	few	TGTGCCAGCAGCTCCCAATGGAGGGCACCAAGCACAGATACGCAGTATTTT	CASSSQWRAPSTDTQYF
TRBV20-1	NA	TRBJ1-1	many	TGCAGTGCCCTAACTAGGGGACGGAACACTGAAGCTTTCTTT	CSALTRGRNTEAFF
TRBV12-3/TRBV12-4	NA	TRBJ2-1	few	TGTGCCAGCAGTTATGGCCCTCCTGATGGCTCCTACAATGAGCAGTTCTTC	CASSYGPPDGSYNEQFF
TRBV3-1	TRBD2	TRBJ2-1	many	TGTGCCAGCAGCCAACCGGGACTAGCGGGTGCTGAGCAGTTCTTC	CASSQPGLAGAEQFF
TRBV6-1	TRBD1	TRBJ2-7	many	TGTGCCAGCAGTGACCAAGGACAGGGACTCGACGAGCAGTACTTC	CASSDQGQGLDEQYF
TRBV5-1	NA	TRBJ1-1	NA	TGCGCCAGCCGACAGGACTTGAGGACTGAAGCTTTCTTT	CASRQDLRTEAFF
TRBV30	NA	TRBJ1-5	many	TGTTCAACTCTCGATCCCCAGCCCCAGCATTTT	CSTLDPQPQHF
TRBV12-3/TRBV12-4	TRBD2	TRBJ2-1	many	TGTGCCAGCGCTTCGGGACTAGCGGCTTGGAATGAGCAGTTCTTC	CASASGLAAWNEQFF
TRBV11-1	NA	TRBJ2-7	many	TGTGCCAGCAGCCAGGACAGTGACGAGCAGTACTTC	CASSQDSDEQYF
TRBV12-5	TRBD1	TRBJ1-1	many	TGTGCTAGGGCCCGGATACGAATTCCGGGACAGGGGGCAAACACTGAAGCTTTCTTT	CARARIRIPGQGANTEAFF
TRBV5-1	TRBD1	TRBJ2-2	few	TGCGCCAGCAGCCCCCAGACAGGGGCGATCGGGGAGCTGTTTTTT	CASSPQTGAIGELFF
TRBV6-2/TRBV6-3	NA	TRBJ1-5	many	TGTGCCAGCAGTTGGCAGTTGGAGCAGCCCCAGCATTTT	CASSWQLEQPQHF
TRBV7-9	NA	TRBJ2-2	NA	TGTGCCAGCGCCACCTGGGGGAACACCGGGGAGCTGTTTTTT	CASATWGNTGELFF
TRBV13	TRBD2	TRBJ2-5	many	TGTGCCAGCAGCCCCTCAGCGGGGGCGGGGGAGACCCAGTACTTC	CASSPSAGAGETQYF
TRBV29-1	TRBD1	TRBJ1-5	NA	TGCAGCGTCCTCGACAGGGGGGGAGAGCCCCAGCATTTT	CSVLDRGGEPQHF
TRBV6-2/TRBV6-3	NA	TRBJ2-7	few	TGTGCCAGCAGTTACTCTGTCCACGAGCAGTACTTC	CASSYSVHEQYF
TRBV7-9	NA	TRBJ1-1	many	TGTGCCAGCAGCTTAGGGACTATTGAAGCTTTCTTT	CASSLGTIEAFF
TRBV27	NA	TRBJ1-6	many	TGTGCCAGCATCATTTCGGGGAGGCCCGCCTCGCCCCTCCACTTT	CASIISGRPASPLHF
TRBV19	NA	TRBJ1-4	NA	TGTGCCAGTAGTATGGGGGGGCCGGCAACTAATGAAAAACTGTTTTTT	CASSMGGPATNEKLFF
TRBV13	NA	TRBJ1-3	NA	TGCGCCAGCAGCCGCGATGGACAATCTGGAAACACCATATATTTT	CASSRDGQSGNTIYF
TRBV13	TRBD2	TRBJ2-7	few	TGTGCCAGCAGCTCCCGGAGGACTAGCGAGAGCTCCTACGAGCAGTACTTC	CASSSRRTSESSYEQYF
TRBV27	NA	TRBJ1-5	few	TGTGCCAGTCTCCAACAGGCAAATCAGCCCCAGCATTTT	CASLQQANQPQHF
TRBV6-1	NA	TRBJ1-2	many	TGTGCCAGCAAGGAGGGTACGAACTATGGCTACACCTTC	CASKEGTNYGYTF
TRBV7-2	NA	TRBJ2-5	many	TGTGCCAGCAGCTTAGGGTGGGAGACCCAGTACTTC	CASSLGWETQYF
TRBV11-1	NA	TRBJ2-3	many	TGTGCCAGCAGCCCCCGGTTTTTGGATCGGGGCGATACGCAGTATTTT	CASSPRFLDRGDTQYF
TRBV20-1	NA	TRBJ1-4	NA	TGCAGTGCTAGAAGAAGGGTTTCTAATGAAAAACTGTTTTTT	CSARRRVSNEKLFF
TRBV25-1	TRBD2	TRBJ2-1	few	TGTGCCAGCAGTGGGGCGGGGGGCAGCAATGAGCAGTTCTTC	CASSGAGGSNEQFF
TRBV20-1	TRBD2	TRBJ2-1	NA	TGCGGTGTCGGGACTAGCGGGAGAGATCCATTTTACAATGAGCAGTTCTTC	CGVGTSGRDPFYNEQFF
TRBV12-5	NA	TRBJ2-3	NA	TGTGCTAGTGGTTTGGTTCTGGGGCCTCACCCAGATACGCAGTATTTT	CASGLVLGPHPDTQYF
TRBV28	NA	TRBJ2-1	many	TGTGCCAGCAGTTTCCGGGGGAAGTTCAATGAGCAGTTCTTC	CASSFRGKFNEQFF
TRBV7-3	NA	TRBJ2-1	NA	TGTGCCAGCAGCCCCGTCGGGAACAACAATGAGCAGTTCTTC	CASSPVGNNNEQFF
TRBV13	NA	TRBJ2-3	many	TGTGCCAGCAGCGAAAACAGGGACACAGATACGCAGTATTTT	CASSENRDTDTQYF
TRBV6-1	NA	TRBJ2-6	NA	TGTGCCAGCCTAGGCTCTGGGGCCAACGTCCTGACTTTC	CASLGSGANVLTF
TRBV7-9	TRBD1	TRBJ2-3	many	TGTGCCAGCAGCTTAGACAGGGGTAACACAGATACGCAGTATTTT	CASSLDRGNTDTQYF
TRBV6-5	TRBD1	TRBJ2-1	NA	TGTGCCAGCAGTTACTCAACGGACAGGGGGGACGTTGAGCAGTTCTTC	CASSYSTDRGDVEQFF